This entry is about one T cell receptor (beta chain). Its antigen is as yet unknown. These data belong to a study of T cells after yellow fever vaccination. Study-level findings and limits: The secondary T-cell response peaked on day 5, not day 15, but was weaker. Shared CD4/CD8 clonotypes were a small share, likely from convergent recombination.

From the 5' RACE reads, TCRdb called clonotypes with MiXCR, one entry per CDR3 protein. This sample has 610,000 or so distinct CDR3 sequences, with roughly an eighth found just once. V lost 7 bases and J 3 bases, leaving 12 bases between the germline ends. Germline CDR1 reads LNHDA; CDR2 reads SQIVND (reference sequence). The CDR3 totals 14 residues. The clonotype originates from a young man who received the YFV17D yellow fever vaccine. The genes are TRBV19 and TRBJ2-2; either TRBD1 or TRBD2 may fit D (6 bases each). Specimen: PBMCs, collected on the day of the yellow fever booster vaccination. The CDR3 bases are TGTGCCAGTACAGGAGGGACACACACCGGGGAGCTGTTTTTT. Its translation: CASTGGTHTGELFF.